Below, 25 T cell receptor beta chains from the same sample are listed, as sequenced in a study of blood T cell repertoires in COVID-19. Produced via immunoSEQ multiplex PCR; TCRdb's table is partial and in-frame only. The table lists 200,000 to 300,000 clones, 75% to 90% of them singletons. The sample comprised peripheral blood. These receptors all come from a man between 35 and 55 years old with acute or convalescent COVID-19.

The chain links TRBV19 to TRBJ1-4, with unresolved D. V was clipped by 3 bases and J by 5 bases, with 7 bases between them. The CDR3 length is 13 residues. Germline CDR1 is LNHDA and CDR2 is SQIVND (reference sequence). The CDR3 nucleotides read TGTGCCAGTAGTATCGCCGGGAATGAAAAACTGTTTTTT. Its protein product is CASSIAGNEKLFF.

This sequence joins TRBV27 and TRBJ1-1, with D perhaps matching TRBD1 (5 bases). Germline loops: CDR1 MNHEY, CDR2 SMNVEV (reference sequence). V was cut by 5 bases and J by 5 bases, with 27 bases left in between. The CDR3 loop spans 18 amino acids. CDR3 residues: CASSPMGGTANRRTEAFF. CDR3 DNA sequence: TGTGCCAGCAGTCCGATGGGCGGGACGGCGAATCGTAGGACTGAAGCTTTCTTT.

For the CDR3, the DNA is TGTGCCATCAGTGAAAGGTCAGGGGAAAGCAATCAGCCCCAGCATTTT. Residues: CAISERSGESNQPQHF. The rearrangement joins TRBV10-3 to TRBJ1-5, with TRBD1 as a possible D gene (6 bases). Germline lookup yields CDR1 ENHRY and CDR2 SYGVKD. V was clipped by 3 bases and J by 1 base, with 13 bases between them. CDR3 length equals 16 residues.

This clone has a handful of counts. The rearrangement links TRBV4-1 to TRBJ2-4; possible D gene TRBD1, 5 bases. This CDR3 has 17 residues. Between the trimmed V and J ends, which lost 2 bases and 2 bases, there was a span of 16 bases. Germline assignment: CDR1 MGHRA and CDR2 YSYEKL. CDR3 sequence reads: CASSQWGLTGTKNIQYF. CDR3 nucleotide sequence: TGCGCCAGCAGCCAATGGGGCCTTACTGGGACCAAAAACATTCAGTACTTC.

The J gene is TRBJ2-1, the V gene TRBV18; 9 bases line up with TRBD2. J gave up 4 bases and V 2 bases, and 9 bases lay outside the gene matches. Germline-derived CDR1 and CDR2 are KGHSH and LQKENI. The CDR3 runs to 17 residues. The CDR3 DNA sequence: TGTGCCAGCTCACCAGTCCTCCGAGCGGGAGGTTACAATGAGCAGTTCTTC. Its protein product is CASSPVLRAGGYNEQFF.

This chain uses TRBV7-2 with TRBJ1-2, with TRBD1 identical over 10 bases. V lost 1 base to trimming and J lost 5 bases; unmatched junction nucleotides: 13. The CDR3 sequence is 18 residues long. The V gene's germline CDR1 is SGHTA and CDR2 FQGNSA. CDR3 nucleotides: TGTGCCAGCAGCTTAGTGGGGACAGGGGTCTCCATGTGGTATGGCTACACCTTC. Translating gives CASSLVGTGVSMWYGYTF.

The CDR3 nucleotides read TGTGCCAGTAGTACCTCGGGACAGGGAGTAGGGAAAACCTTC. Its translation is CASSTSGQGVGKTF. The chain recombines TRBV19 with TRBJ1-2; 9 nucleotides agree with TRBD1. V lost 4 bases and J lost 14; bases outside the gene matches: 14. Germline V gives CDR1 LNHDA, CDR2 SQIVND (reference sequence). The CDR3 runs 14 residues.

This rearrangement joins TRBV18 to TRBJ1-5; TRBD1 might be the D (5 bases). Trimming left V 0 bases short and J 3 bases short, with 6 bases between. The CDR3 extends over 14 amino acids. Germline lookup yields CDR1 KGHSH and CDR2 LQKENI. The CDR3 DNA reads as TGTGCCAGCTCACCACCGACAGTCAATCAGCCCCAGCATTTT. It encodes CASSPPTVNQPQHF.

The chain is built from TRBV7-9 and TRBJ1-5; 10 positions agree with TRBD1. This CDR3 has 14 amino acids. V lost 3 bases and J lost 7; bases outside the gene matches: 3. CDR1 and CDR2 from the germline V gene are SEHNR and FQNEAQ (reference sequence). The CDR3: CASSLGTGDQPQHF. The CDR3, as DNA: TGTGCCAGCAGCTTGGGGACAGGGGACCAGCCCCAGCATTTT.

The chain combines TRBV14 with TRBJ1-2, with TRBD1 matching 7 bases. Trimming cost V 3 bases and J 2 bases; bases outside gene matches: 3. The CDR3 totals 14 residues. Germline V gene sequence: CDR1 SGHDN, CDR2 FVKESK. The CDR3 is CASSQAGQNYGYTF. CDR3 nucleotides: TGTGCCAGCAGCCAGGCGGGACAGAACTATGGCTACACCTTC.

The rearrangement joins TRBV7-3 to TRBJ1-1; 9 positions agree with TRBD1. The trim removed 4 bases at V and 7 bases at J, leaving 13 bases unmatched. The CDR3 runs 16 residues. Germline CDR1 reads SGHTA; CDR2 reads FQGTGA. The CDR3 sequence is CASSSSPDRGSGEAFF. The CDR3 nucleotides read TGTGCCAGCAGCTCGAGCCCGGACAGGGGAAGTGGTGAAGCTTTCTTT.

The CDR3 spells CASSHRVGGTEAFF. DNA of the CDR3: TGTGCCAGTAGTCACCGGGTCGGGGGCACTGAAGCTTTCTTT. V gene TRBV19 combines with J gene TRBJ1-1, with D possibly being TRBD1 (5 bases). CDR1 LNHDA and CDR2 SQIVND come from the germline V gene (reference sequence). Trimming removed 5 bases from V and 4 bases from J, with 14 bases in between. CDR3 length: 14 amino acids.

The J gene is TRBJ2-3, the V gene TRBV19; 8 bases are a match to TRBD2. Germline loops: CDR1 LNHDA, CDR2 SQIVND (reference sequence). CDR3 length equals 14 residues. The ends lost 9 bases at V and 4 bases at J; junction bases unmatched: 9. The CDR3 nucleotides are TGTGCCAGCGGCGGCGGGAGGATCGCAGATACGCAGTATTTT. The encoded protein is CASGGGRIADTQYF.

This clone has only one observation. The chain employs TRBV3-1 (or the pseudogene TRBV3-2) and TRBJ2-1, with D possibly being TRBD1 (6 bases). This CDR3 has 13 amino acids. CDR1 and CDR2 (germline): LGHDT, YNNKEL (reference sequence). V gave up 1 base and J gave up 10 bases, with 11 bases separating them. CDR3 region: CASSQGSRGEQFF. In DNA form, the CDR3 reads TGTGCCAGCAGCCAAGGAAGCAGGGGCGAGCAGTTCTTC.

This clone has only a few counts. This chain links TRBV19 with TRBJ1-2, with D perhaps TRBD1 (6 bases). The germline V gene has CDR1 LNHDA and CDR2 SQIVND (reference sequence). The CDR3 sequence is 14 residues long. The V gene lost 5 bases and the J gene lost 4 bases, with 14 bases spanning the gap. CDR3: CASSQGTAAYGYTF. As DNA, the CDR3 is TGTGCCAGTAGTCAGGGGACGGCCGCCTATGGCTACACCTTC.

This chain uses TRBV27 with TRBJ1-4; 9 positions match TRBD1. The J segment lost 6 bases and the V segment lost 4 bases, leaving 9 bases of the junction unmatched. CDR3 length: 16 amino acids. Germline values: CDR1 MNHEY, CDR2 SMNVEV (reference sequence). CDR3 DNA sequence: TGTGCCAGCAGTTCACTCCGGACAGGGGTGGATGAAAAACTGTTTTTT. Encoded protein: CASSSLRTGVDEKLFF.

In DNA, the CDR3 is TGTGCCAGCAGCCGGGGAGGCTACGAGCAGTACTTC. As protein: CASSRGGYEQYF. The chain has TRBV7-9 and TRBJ2-7, with a tentative D call TRBD2 (6 bases). V dropped 5 bases and J dropped 3 bases, with 8 bases sitting between them. CDR1 is SEHNR and CDR2 is FQNEAQ in the germline V gene (reference sequence). CDR3 size: 12 residues.

CDR3 protein: CASSPRRTAYEQYF. The CDR3 DNA follows: TGTGCCAGCAGTCCCCGTCGGACAGCCTACGAGCAGTACTTC. The V call is TRBV27, the J call TRBJ2-7; weak D call: TRBD1 (6 bases). The CDR3 length is 14 residues. Trimming took off 5 bases at V and 2 bases at J, with 13 bases between the two ends. The germline V gene has CDR1 MNHEY and CDR2 SMNVEV (reference sequence).

The CDR3 sequence is CASSQGSGNTDTQYF. The CDR3 DNA reads TGTGCCAGCAGCCAAGGAAGCGGAAACACAGATACGCAGTATTTT. The rearrangement links TRBV4-2 to TRBJ2-3; maybe TRBD2 (5 bases). V was pared by 1 base and J by 2 bases, with 10 bases between. Germline V CDR1 and CDR2: LGHNA, YNFKEQ. The CDR3 contains 15 residues.

This clone was recorded a few times. V is TRBV5-1 and J is TRBJ2-7; D unresolved. In germline, CDR1 is SGHRS, CDR2 YFSETQ. Trimming cost V 1 base and J 1 base, with 9 bases left between them. CDR3 length: 14 residues. The CDR3 region is CASSLLQSSYEQYF. CDR3 coding DNA: TGCGCCAGCAGCTTGTTACAGTCATCCTACGAGCAGTACTTC.

The chain is built from TRBV4-2 and TRBJ1-4; a possible D gene is TRBD1 (6 bases). The ends were cut back, 0 bases at V and 6 bases at J, with 11 bases in the middle. From germline, CDR1 is LGHNA and CDR2 YNFKEQ. The CDR3 runs to 15 residues. CDR3 region: CASSQDQGWYEKLFF. The CDR3 nucleotides are TGTGCCAGCAGCCAAGATCAGGGGTGGTATGAAAAACTGTTTTTT.

This clone occurred a few times. V and J are TRBV9 and TRBJ2-7, with TRBD2 matching over 8 bases. The CDR3 loop spans 15 amino acids. Unmatched junction bases numbered 3, after V lost 1 base and J lost 0 bases. The germline CDR1 and CDR2 sequences are SGDLS and YYNGEE. CDR3 region: CASSVRSGSSYEQYF. The CDR3 DNA reads TGTGCCAGCAGCGTAAGAAGCGGGAGCTCCTACGAGCAGTACTTC.

The chain links TRBV4-2 to TRBJ2-7; 12 bases map to TRBD2. Germline CDR1 is LGHNA and CDR2 is YNFKEQ. V trimming: 1 base; J trimming: 6 bases; junction bases outside the gene matches: 4. The CDR3 extends over 15 amino acids. The CDR3 spells CASSQGGLAGSEQYF. DNA for the CDR3: TGTGCCAGCAGCCAAGGGGGACTAGCGGGTTCCGAGCAGTACTTC.

The table lists this clone with a count of one. V and J are TRBV7-2 and TRBJ1-2; 8 bases are a match to TRBD1. The germline gives CDR1 SGHTA, CDR2 FQGNSA. The CDR3 has 14 amino acids. Trimming removed 3 bases from V and 5 bases from J; junction bases left unmatched: 5. The CDR3 region is CASSFRDRSYGYTF. As DNA, the CDR3 is TGTGCCAGCAGCTTCCGGGACAGGAGTTATGGCTACACCTTC.

This chain joins TRBV11-3 and TRBJ2-6; 8 bases map to TRBD1. The CDR3 loop spans 17 amino acids. Germline V gives CDR1 SGHNT, CDR2 YENEEA. J was trimmed by 2 bases and V by 5 bases; bases with no gene match: 8. The CDR3 here is CASSPGQGRAGANVLTF. DNA of the CDR3: TGTGCCAGCAGCCCAGGACAGGGTCGAGCTGGGGCCAACGTCCTGACTTTC.